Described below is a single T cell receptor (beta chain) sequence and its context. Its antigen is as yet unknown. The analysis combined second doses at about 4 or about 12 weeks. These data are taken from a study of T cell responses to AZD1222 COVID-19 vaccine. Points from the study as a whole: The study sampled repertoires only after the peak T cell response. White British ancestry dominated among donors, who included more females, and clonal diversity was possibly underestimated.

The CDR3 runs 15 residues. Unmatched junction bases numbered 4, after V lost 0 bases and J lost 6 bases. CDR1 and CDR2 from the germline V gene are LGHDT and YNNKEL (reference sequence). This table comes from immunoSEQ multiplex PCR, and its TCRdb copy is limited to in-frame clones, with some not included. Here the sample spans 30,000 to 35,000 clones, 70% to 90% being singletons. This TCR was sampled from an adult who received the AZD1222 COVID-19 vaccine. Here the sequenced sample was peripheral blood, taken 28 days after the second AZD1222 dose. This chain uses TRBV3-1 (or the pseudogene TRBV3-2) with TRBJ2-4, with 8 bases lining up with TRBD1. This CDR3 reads CASSQDRDRSNIQYF. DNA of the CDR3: TGTGCCAGCAGCCAAGACCGGGACAGGTCAAACATTCAGTACTTC.